This T cell receptor beta chain is from a study of blood T cells in healthy people across ages (dated by TCRdb to the mid-2010s). Background for the entire study: In model experiments, template switching captured about one uniquely barcoded TCR beta cDNA molecule for every two T cells. Donors were grouped into four age groups: young (average 16 years), middle-aged (39), aged (over 55) and long-lived (about 82). The study measured age-related changes in TCR beta repertoire diversity using deep sequencing normalized with unique cDNA molecular identifiers. To avoid experimental bias, donors of different ages were randomly spread across the sequencing lanes. The study analyzed two additional independent replicas of 1 million unique cDNA reads from the same blood draw for two donors, one aged 18 to 29 and one aged 80 or older.

Details on this clonotype: No antigen is known for it. No base quality values were provided; no much bigger clone lies one nucleotide off.

Library prep was done by 5' RACE. The instrument was an Illumina HiSeq 2500. A second PCR of roughly 7 to 11 cycles was performed with a sample-barcoded 5' primer and a J-beta primer mix. A template-switch 5' adaptor carrying 12 random nucleotides introduced a unique molecular identifier onto each TCR beta cDNA molecule. Each sample yielded at least 2.5 million CDR3-containing paired-end reads. First-strand cDNA was synthesized from all RNA with the Mint cDNA synthesis kit, primed by a TRBC-specific oligonucleotide. After uracil-DNA glycosylase treatment, a first 18-cycle PCR used universal primers M1SS and BC2_uni_R on all cDNA. The published analysis was carried out like this. Normalization of each sample was performed by random selection of 1 million high-quality reads, each carrying a distinct molecular identifier. Reads with shared molecular identifiers were discarded instead of being binned into consensus sequences. CDR3 identification, clonotype clustering and error correction used MiTCR with a Q25 quality threshold and the strictest error-elimination algorithm. A nonparametric unseen species model with Euler transformation was used to estimate a lower bound on total TCR beta diversity. In TCRdb, the public reads were trimmed at Q25 with fastp and aligned with MiXCR, with productive beta chains retained. Each CDR3 protein appears once, grouped with its most common genes and DNA. These V and J calls are TCRdb output, not the study's own analysis. Here the sample has over 300,000 distinct CDR3 sequences; approximately 52% occur a single time. Roughly 51% of the sample is held by the ten biggest clonotypes.

General study outcomes and caveats: Compared with the aged group, the long-lived group had more naive CD4+ T cells, fewer expanded clones and increased TCR diversity, a pattern suggesting age selection. Observed TCR beta diversity correlated strongly with the percentage of naive T cells measured by flow cytometry. Estimates of total diversity based on one million sequenced T cells were considered lower bounds and underestimates. Because the CMV infection status of the donors was unknown, age-related changes in expanded clonotypes may potentially have been confounded. Observed TCR beta diversity per million T cells fell roughly linearly with age, and a significant reduction was already apparent by age about 43. Since profiling was done on bulk unsorted PBMCs, naive and antigen-experienced compartments could not be conclusively compared.

The donors were roughly 40 Caucasian individuals from Russia, aged roughly 6 to 100 years, who were systemically healthy. Roughly 10 milliliters of peripheral blood were collected from each donor into EDTA-treated Vacutainer tubes. Ficoll-Paque density-gradient centrifugation was used to isolate PBMCs, with at least 7 million obtained per sample. Trizol reagent was used to extract total RNA from PBMCs, with at least 5 micrograms per sample. The percentages of naive CD45RAhigh/CD27high T cells were determined by flow cytometry on a PBMC aliquot from every donor. The CDR3 sequence holds 15 residues, the cysteine and phenylalanine included. Just CDR3 DNA is preserved here, 45 bases in frame from base 1. The germline V gene sets CDR1 to SGHRS and CDR2 to YFSETQ. The junction carries 14 bases between V and J, which are trimmed by 6 bases and 0 bases respectively.

The receptor was derived from a man between 60 and 70 years old in good health. Sequenced input: blood. The chain is assembled from TRBV5-1 and TRBJ2-3, with the D segment identity uncertain. The sequence in DNA is TGCGCCAGCACTGCGTCCGGGCTTAGCACAGATACGCAGTATTTT. Its product reads: CASTASGLSTDTQYF.